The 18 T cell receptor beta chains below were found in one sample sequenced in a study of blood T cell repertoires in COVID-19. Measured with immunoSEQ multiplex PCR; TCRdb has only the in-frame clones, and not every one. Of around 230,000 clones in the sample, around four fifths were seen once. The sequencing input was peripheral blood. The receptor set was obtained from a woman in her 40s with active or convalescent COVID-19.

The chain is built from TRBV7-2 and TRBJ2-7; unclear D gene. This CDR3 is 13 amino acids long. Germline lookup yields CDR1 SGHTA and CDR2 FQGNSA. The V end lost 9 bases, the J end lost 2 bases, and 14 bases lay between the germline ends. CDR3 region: CASYTPPAYEQYF. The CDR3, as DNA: TGTGCCAGTTACACCCCGCCCGCCTACGAGCAGTACTTC.

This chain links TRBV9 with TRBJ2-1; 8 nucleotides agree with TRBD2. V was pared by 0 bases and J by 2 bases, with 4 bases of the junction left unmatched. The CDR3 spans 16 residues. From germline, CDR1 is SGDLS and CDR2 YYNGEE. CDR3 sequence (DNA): TGTGCCAGCAGCGTAGCCCCAGCGGGGGCCTACAATGAGCAGTTCTTC. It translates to CASSVAPAGAYNEQFF.

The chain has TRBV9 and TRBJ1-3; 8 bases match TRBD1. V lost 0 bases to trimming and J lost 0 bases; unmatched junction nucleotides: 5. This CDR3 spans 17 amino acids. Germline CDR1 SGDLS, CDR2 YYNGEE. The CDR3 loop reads CASSVEQGVPSGNTIYF. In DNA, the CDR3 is TGTGCCAGCAGCGTAGAACAGGGGGTCCCCTCTGGAAACACCATATATTTT.

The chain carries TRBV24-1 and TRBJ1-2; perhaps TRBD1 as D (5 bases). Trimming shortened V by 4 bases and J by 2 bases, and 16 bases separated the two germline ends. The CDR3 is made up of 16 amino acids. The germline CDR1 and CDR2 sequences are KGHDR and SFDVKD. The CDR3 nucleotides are TGTGCCACCAGTGACCCTTCCAGGGAAGCAAACTATGGCTACACCTTC. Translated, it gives CATSDPSREANYGYTF.

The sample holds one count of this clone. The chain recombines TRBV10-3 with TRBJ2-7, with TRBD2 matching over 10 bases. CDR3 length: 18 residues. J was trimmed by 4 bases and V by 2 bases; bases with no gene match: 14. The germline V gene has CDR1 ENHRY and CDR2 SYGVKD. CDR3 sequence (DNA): TGTGCCATCAGTGAGCCGCGGACTAGCGGCACCTGGGGTTACGAGCAGTACTTC. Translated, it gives CAISEPRTSGTWGYEQYF.

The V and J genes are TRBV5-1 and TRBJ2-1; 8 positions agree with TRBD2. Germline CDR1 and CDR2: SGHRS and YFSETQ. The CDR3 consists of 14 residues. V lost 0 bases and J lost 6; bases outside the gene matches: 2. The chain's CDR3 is CASSLATSGNEQFF. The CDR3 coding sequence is TGCGCCAGCAGCTTGGCCACTAGCGGCAATGAGCAGTTCTTC.

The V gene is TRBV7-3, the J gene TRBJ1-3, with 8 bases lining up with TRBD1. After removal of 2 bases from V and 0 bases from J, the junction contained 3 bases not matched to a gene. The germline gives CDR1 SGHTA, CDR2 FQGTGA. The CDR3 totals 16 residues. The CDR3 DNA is TGTGCCAGCAGCTTACGTACAGGGGGCTCTGGAAACACCATATATTTT. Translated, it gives CASSLRTGGSGNTIYF.

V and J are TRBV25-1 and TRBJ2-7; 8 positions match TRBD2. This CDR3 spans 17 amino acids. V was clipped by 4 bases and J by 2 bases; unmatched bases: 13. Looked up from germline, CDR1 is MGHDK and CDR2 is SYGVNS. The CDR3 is CASSAGRGAPDPYEQYF. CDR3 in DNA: TGTGCCAGCAGTGCCGGGAGGGGGGCCCCCGACCCCTACGAGCAGTACTTC.

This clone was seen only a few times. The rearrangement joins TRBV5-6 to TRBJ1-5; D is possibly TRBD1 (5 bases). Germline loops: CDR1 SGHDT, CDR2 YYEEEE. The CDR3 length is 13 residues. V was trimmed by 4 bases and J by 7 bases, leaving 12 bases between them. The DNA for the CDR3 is TGTGCCAGCAGCAATCAGGGTACGCAGCCCCAGCATTTT. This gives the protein CASSNQGTQPQHF.

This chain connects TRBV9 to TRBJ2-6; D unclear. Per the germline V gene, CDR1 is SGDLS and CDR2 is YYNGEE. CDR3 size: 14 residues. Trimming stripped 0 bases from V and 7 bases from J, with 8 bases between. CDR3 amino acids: CASSVDQIANVLTF. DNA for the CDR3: TGTGCCAGCAGCGTAGACCAGATAGCCAACGTCCTGACTTTC.

The CDR3 sequence: CASSKVLRGGVGKKLFF. The DNA for the CDR3 is TGTGCCAGCAGCAAAGTCTTAAGAGGGGGCGTGGGTAAAAAACTGTTTTTT. The rearrangement uses TRBV21-1 and TRBJ1-4; the table calls TRBD1, which could not be checked here. TRBV21-1 is assigned pseudogene status. The CDR3 is 17 residues long.

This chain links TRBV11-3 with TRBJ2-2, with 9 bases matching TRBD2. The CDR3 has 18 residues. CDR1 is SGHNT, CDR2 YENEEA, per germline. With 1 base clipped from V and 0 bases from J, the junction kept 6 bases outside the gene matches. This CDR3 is CASSLGERLAANTGELFF. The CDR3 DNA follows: TGTGCCAGCAGCTTAGGGGAACGACTAGCGGCGAACACCGGGGAGCTGTTTTTT. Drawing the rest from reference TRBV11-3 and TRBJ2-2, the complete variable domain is EAGVVQSPRYKIIEKKQPVAFWCNPISGHNTLYWYLQNLGQGPELLIRYENEEAVDDSQLPKDRFSAERLKGVDSTLKIQPAELGDSAVYLCASSLGERLAANTGELFFGEGSRLTVL.

Written as DNA, the CDR3 is TGTGCCACCAGTGATCCGCAGGGTATCCATTACAATGAGCAGTTCTTC. Translation: CATSDPQGIHYNEQFF. V is TRBV24-1 and J is TRBJ2-1; D is possibly TRBD1 (5 bases). Trimming took 3 bases from V and 4 from J, leaving 15 bases between them. The germline V gene encodes CDR1 KGHDR and CDR2 SFDVKD. The CDR3 has 16 residues.

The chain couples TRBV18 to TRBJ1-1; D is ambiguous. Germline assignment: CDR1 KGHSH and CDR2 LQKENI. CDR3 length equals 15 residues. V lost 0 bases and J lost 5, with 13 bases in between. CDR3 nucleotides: TGTGCCAGCTCACCACCGGGAGGGTTTGTAACTGAAGCTTTCTTT. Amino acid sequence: CASSPPGGFVTEAFF.

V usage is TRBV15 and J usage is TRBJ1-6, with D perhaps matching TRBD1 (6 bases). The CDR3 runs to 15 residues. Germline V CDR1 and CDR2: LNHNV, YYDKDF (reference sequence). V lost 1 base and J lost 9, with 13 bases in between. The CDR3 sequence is CATSRGRGRVSPLHF. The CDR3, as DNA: TGTGCCACCAGCAGAGGGCGGGGGCGTGTTTCACCCCTCCACTTT.

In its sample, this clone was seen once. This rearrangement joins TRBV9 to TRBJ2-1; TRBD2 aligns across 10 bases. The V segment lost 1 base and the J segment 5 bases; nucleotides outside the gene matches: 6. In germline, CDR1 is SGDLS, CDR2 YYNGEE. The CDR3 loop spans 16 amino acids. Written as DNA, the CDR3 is TGTGCCAGCAGCGTACTTAGCGGGGGGCCCAACAATGAGCAGTTCTTC. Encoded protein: CASSVLSGGPNNEQFF. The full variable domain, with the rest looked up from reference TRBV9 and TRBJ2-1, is DSGVTQTPKHLITATGQRVTLRCSPRSGDLSVYWYQQSLDQGLQFLIQYYNGEERAKGNILERFSAQQFPDLHSELNLSSLELGDSALYFCASSVLSGGPNNEQFFGPGTRLTVL.

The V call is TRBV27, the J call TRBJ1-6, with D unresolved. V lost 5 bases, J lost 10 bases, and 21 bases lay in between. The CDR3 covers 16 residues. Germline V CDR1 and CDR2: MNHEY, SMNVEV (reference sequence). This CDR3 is CASSPFSGSLGSPLHF. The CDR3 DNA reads TGTGCCAGCAGTCCATTCTCCGGGAGCCTGGGATCACCCCTCCACTTT.

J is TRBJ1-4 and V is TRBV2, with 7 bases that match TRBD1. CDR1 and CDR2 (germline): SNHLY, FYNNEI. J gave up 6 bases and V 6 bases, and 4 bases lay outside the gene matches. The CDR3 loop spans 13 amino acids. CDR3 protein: CASRGGADEKLFF. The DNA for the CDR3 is TGTGCCAGCAGAGGGGGCGCGGATGAAAAACTGTTTTTT.